This passage covers 8 T cell receptor beta chains from one sample sequenced in a study of blood T cell repertoires in COVID-19. TCRdb's table, derived via immunoSEQ multiplex PCR, lists solely in-frame clones and lacks some. The sample carries over 250,000 clones, about 90% recorded once. Sequences were obtained from peripheral blood. All receptors come from a woman in her forties or fifties with acute or convalescent COVID-19.

V usage is TRBV4-2 and J usage is TRBJ2-7; possibly TRBD2 for D (5 bases). The CDR3 extends over 16 amino acids. Trimming left V 0 bases short and J 2 bases short, with 14 bases between. The germline CDR1 and CDR2 sequences are LGHNA and YNFKEQ. For the CDR3, the DNA is TGTGCCAGCAGCCAAGATACATCGGGATACACCTACGAGCAGTACTTC. This sequence encodes CASSQDTSGYTYEQYF.

The sample holds a few counts of this clone. V is TRBV7-2 and J is TRBJ2-7, with TRBD2 matching over 11 bases. The CDR3 loop spans 15 amino acids. The V gene's germline CDR1 is SGHTA and CDR2 FQGNSA. Trimming took 2 bases from V and 7 from J; bases not matched to a gene: 7. This CDR3 reads CASSLLELAGVEQYF. In DNA, the CDR3 is TGTGCCAGCAGCTTATTGGAACTAGCGGGAGTTGAGCAGTACTTC.

The gene calls are TRBV5-1 and TRBJ2-6, with D tentatively TRBD1 (5 bases). The CDR3 loop spans 18 amino acids. CDR1 and CDR2 (germline): SGHRS, YFSETQ. Trimming cost V 0 bases and J 0 bases, with 13 bases left between them. CDR3 DNA: TGCGCCAGCAGCTTGGTTCTGCAGGGAATCTCTGGGGCCAACGTCCTGACTTTC. Translation gives CASSLVLQGISGANVLTF.

The chain uses TRBV18 and TRBJ2-1, with TRBD2 identical over 10 bases. Per the germline V gene, CDR1 is KGHSH and CDR2 is LQKENI. After removal of 2 bases from V and 7 bases from J, the junction contained 8 bases not matched to a gene. The CDR3 runs to 16 residues. The CDR3 DNA reads TGTGCCAGCTCACCATTGGAGCGGGAGGGCCGAAATGAGCAGTTCTTC. This gives the protein CASSPLEREGRNEQFF. Full variable domain (outside the CDR3, taken from reference TRBV18 and TRBJ2-1): NAGVMQNPRHLVRRRGQEARLRCSPMKGHSHVYWYRQLPEEGLKFMVYLQKENIIDESGMPKERFSAEFPKEGPSILRIQQVVRGDSAAYFCASSPLEREGRNEQFFGPGTRLTVL.

The CDR3 nucleotides are TGTGCCAGCAGCTCGGGACTAGCGGGAGTGAATGAGCAGTTCTTC. Protein sequence: CASSSGLAGVNEQFF. The chain links TRBV7-9 to TRBJ2-1, with 14 bases matching TRBD2. The CDR3 consists of 15 residues. Trimming took 4 bases from V and 7 from J; bases not matched to a gene: 3. The germline V gene has CDR1 SEHNR and CDR2 FQNEAQ (reference sequence).

The chain employs TRBV28 and TRBJ1-6; D unclear. The CDR3 is 14 residues long. Germline V gene sequence: CDR1 MDHEN, CDR2 SYDVKM. Deletions cut 7 bases from V and 5 bases from J, with 12 bases between. The CDR3 spells CASIGPSNNSPLHF. The DNA for the CDR3 is TGTGCCAGCATTGGTCCATCTAATAATTCACCCCTCCACTTT.

This chain uses TRBV28 with TRBJ1-1; perhaps TRBD1 as D (5 bases). V lost 2 bases to trimming and J lost 4 bases, with 17 bases between them. This CDR3 has 16 residues. CDR1 is MDHEN, CDR2 SYDVKM, per germline. Here the CDR3 reads CASSLGVARDGTEAFF. The CDR3 DNA follows: TGTGCCAGCAGTTTAGGTGTGGCCAGGGATGGCACTGAAGCTTTCTTT.

This sequence joins TRBV14 and TRBJ2-1, with TRBD2 matching 7 bases. The junction had 12 bases not matched to a gene; V was cut back by 11 bases and J by 2 bases. The CDR3 is made up of 15 amino acids. Germline V gene lookup returns CDR1 SGHDN and CDR2 FVKESK. CDR3 nucleotide sequence: TGTGCCCCTAGGGAGGGAGAGGGGCCCTACAATGAGCAGTTCTTC. As protein: CAPREGEGPYNEQFF.